This entry features one T cell receptor beta chain sequence. The CDR3 totals 13 residues. Germline V gene lookup returns CDR1 SNHLY and CDR2 FYNNEI. Unmatched junction bases numbered 4, after V lost 1 base and J lost 10 bases. These data come from a study of blood T cells in healthy people across ages. Next came a second PCR, run for roughly 6 to 11 cycles, which used a sample-barcoded 5' primer along with a J-beta primer mix. TCRdb redid the calling of the 5' RACE reads with MiXCR, one entry per CDR3 protein. The sample holds roughly 800,000 distinct CDR3 sequences, roughly 35% seen once. Material: blood. The chain links TRBV2 to TRBJ2-1, with TRBD2 matching over 7 bases. The clonotype originates from a man younger than 35 in good health. CDR3 bases: TGTGCCAGCAGTGAAGTGGGAGGGAAAGAGCAGTTCTTC. Translating gives CASSEVGGKEQFF.